This TCR beta chain came from a study of CD8+CD57+ T cells in acquired aplastic anemia listed by TCRdb under 2018. Broadly, across the study: On average, sorted CD4+ and CD8+ cells yielded 2.5 to 3.5 ug of extracted DNA, with a range of roughly 0.18 to 30 ug. Healthy donor samples averaged about 9.8 million reads for CD4+ and roughly 11 million for CD8+ cells.

CDR1 SSHAT and CDR2 FNYEAQ were looked up in the germline V gene (reference sequence). Trimming at the junction amounts to 6 bases on V and 7 bases on J, and the germline ends lie 16 bases apart. The CDR3 contains 15 residues, cysteine and phenylalanine counted. Of all the DNA, just the CDR3 is kept, 45 bases in frame from base 1. Study-level results and caveats: Between patients and healthy controls, no significant difference in CD8+ Simpson's diversity was found (P=0.060). Around 30 CD8+ CDR3 sequences were shared between patients and controls but appeared highly expressed in patients and within their immunodominant clones.

For this clonotype: The antigen it binds to is not known. Base-call qualities are not available, and no considerably larger clone is one nucleotide away.

In this study, sorted CD4+ and CD8+ T cells from the blood of healthy subjects and of severe aplastic anemia patients had their TCR repertoires deep-sequenced. Ficoll-Paque density gradient centrifugation was used to isolate peripheral blood mononuclear cells. Before DNA extraction, CD4+ and CD8+ T cells were sorted with FACS or magnetic beads. TCR beta VDJ combination and CDR3 sequence profiling used genomic DNA as the template. An Illumina HiSeq 2000 was the platform used for TCR repertoire sequencing. On the study's bioinformatics: Repertoire assessment relied on Simpson's diversity index, CDR3 size and DJ length profiles, and TRBV/TRBJ rearrangement plots. The immunodominant clone was defined as the most abundant DNA sequence in deep sequencing data. CDR3 amino acid sequences were screened for sharing across subjects and compared with published repertoires and the VDJdb database. TCRdb reanalyzed the raw reads on its own, using fastp at Q25 for trimming and MiXCR for clone calling, and kept in-frame beta chains. Each CDR3 protein appears once, grouped with its most common genes and DNA. TCRdb's processing, not the authors', yielded these V and J calls. Within this sample are hundreds of thousands of distinct CDR3 sequences, with 55% to 70% of them counted one time only. The ten largest account for less than 4% of the sample.

Recombination joined TRBV7-7 with TRBJ1-6, with a tentative D gene TRBD1 over 5 matching bases. This sequence was found in a human donor in good health, serving as a control. The sequencing input was sorted CD4+, CD8+, or CD8+CD57+ T cells (not recorded which) from PBMCs. For the CDR3, the sequence is CASSAEREGNSPLHF. The sequenced DNA: TGTGCCAGCAGTGCCGAGAGGGAGGGGAATTCACCCCTCCACTTT. Reference TRBV7-7 and TRBJ1-6 proteins supply the regions before and after the CDR3; the full variable domain is: GAGVSQSPRYKVTKRGQDVTLRCDPISSHATLYWYQQALGQGPEFLTYFNYEAQPDKSGLPSDRFSAERPEGSISTLTIQRTEQRDSAMYRCASSAEREGNSPLHFGNGTRLTVT.